Below, one T cell receptor beta chain is given with its context. The sample is drawn from a study of blood T cell repertoires in COVID-19. Original handling: Using reference gene primer amplification, nucleated cell counts were estimated. TCRdb's table, derived via immunoSEQ multiplex PCR, lists solely in-frame clones and lacks some. That table supplies the V and J calls and clone size; D and trimming were determined from the DNA. This table has about 34,000 clones, 90% appearing once. The germline V gene encodes CDR1 MDHEN and CDR2 SYDVKM. V lost 9 bases and J 1 base, leaving 12 bases between the germline ends. The CDR3 covers 13 residues.

Material: peripheral blood. V and J are TRBV28 and TRBJ1-1, with a tentative D call TRBD1 (6 bases). The receptor's source is a man aged 80 or over with acute or convalescent COVID-19. In nucleotides, the CDR3 is TGTGCCAGTTCCCAACAGGGGAACACTGAAGCTTTCTTT. As protein: CASSQQGNTEAFF.